This T cell receptor beta chain was identified in a study of tumor-infiltrating lymphocytes in primary liver carcinoma. Study overall: The tumors, T1-T3 N0M0 lesions, were about 4.2 to 11 cm across. General study findings and limits: Less overlap was seen in tumor-adjacent and tumor-blood pairs than in tumor region pairs.

The CDR3 length is 15 residues. CDR1 and CDR2 from the germline V gene are SGHTA and FQGTGA. V shed 5 bases and J 4 bases; nucleotides not matched to a gene: 9. With roughly 500 ng total RNA as template and a constant-region primer, TCR beta cDNA was made. Amplification in three nested multiplex PCR rounds with slightly modified ARM-PCR gave rise to TCR beta libraries. The first two PCR rounds used TRBV1-TRBV30 forward primers with a C-beta reverse primer, around 10 cycles each. TCRdb processed the multiplex PCR reads anew with MiXCR; each CDR3 protein has one entry. The sample lists some 200,000 distinct CDR3 sequences, around three fifths occurring once. Unsorted whole blood yielded blood RNA, and germline DNA was extracted as well. On this clonotype: The target antigen is unknown.

The chain is built from TRBV7-3 and TRBJ2-5; the match to TRBD2 covers 8 bases. This receptor was taken from a woman aged 55-69 years with primary liver carcinoma and hepatitis B virus infection. The specimen was peripheral blood. The CDR3 protein is CASSPNSGTVETQYF. The CDR3 DNA follows: TGTGCCAGCAGCCCAAATAGCGGGACCGTAGAGACCCAGTACTTC.